A selection of T cell receptor beta chains follows, all from one sample in a study of T-cell memory formation after mild COVID-19. One entry per CDR3 protein results from TCRdb running MiXCR on the 5' RACE reads. The table records 200,000 to 250,000 distinct CDR3 sequences, roughly 27% of them present only once. The specimen sequenced was PBMCs or a T cell subset sorted from them (not recorded which). The origin of the receptors is an adult woman who had mild COVID-19 (a few samples of this study predate the infection). Cell type and time point are not known. Both conserved end residues are part of each CDR3. The order of the fields is D gene, clone size, J gene, CDR3 length, V gene, CDR3 protein, CDR3 DNA. The D gene is left open where the match is weak. Rows give clone size only sometimes, using once, few, many, or a class for an expanded clone.

D: NA
size: NA
J: TRBJ2-7
length: 15
V: TRBV4-3
CDR3: CASSQEGSSSYEQYF
DNA: TGCGCCAGCAGCCAAGAGGGTTCGAGCTCCTACGAGCAGTACTTC

D: NA
size: NA
J: TRBJ1-1
length: 15
V: TRBV29-1
CDR3: CSVALLATANTEAFF
DNA: TGCAGCGTTGCCCTTTTGGCCACGGCGAACACTGAAGCTTTCTTT

D: TRBD2
size: NA
J: TRBJ2-2
length: 18
V: TRBV12-3/TRBV12-4
CDR3: CASRPGLAGGPHTGELFF
DNA: TGTGCCAGCAGGCCGGGACTAGCGGGGGGACCTCACACCGGGGAGCTGTTTTTT

D: TRBD1
size: NA
J: TRBJ2-7
length: 14
V: TRBV7-9
CDR3: CASSRTGPRDEQYF
DNA: TGTGCCAGCAGTCGGACAGGCCCGAGGGACGAGCAGTACTTC

D: TRBD2
size: NA
J: TRBJ2-7
length: 16
V: TRBV5-1
CDR3: CASSTAPGLAGVEQYF
DNA: TGCGCCAGCAGCACCGCTCCGGGACTAGCGGGAGTCGAGCAGTACTTC

D: TRBD2
size: NA
J: TRBJ2-3
length: 17
V: TRBV5-1
CDR3: CASSPPGTSSSTDTQYF
DNA: TGCGCCAGCAGCCCACCCGGGACTAGCTCAAGCACAGATACGCAGTATTTT

D: TRBD2
size: few
J: TRBJ2-1
length: 18
V: TRBV9
CDR3: CASSGHIRLAGIEREQFF
DNA: TGTGCCAGCAGCGGTCATATTCGGCTAGCGGGAATAGAGCGTGAGCAGTTCTTC

D: TRBD1
size: NA
J: TRBJ1-5
length: 15
V: TRBV4-1
CDR3: CASSPRQGLAQPQHF
DNA: TGCGCCAGCAGCCCCCGACAGGGGTTGGCGCAGCCCCAGCATTTT

D: NA
size: few
J: TRBJ2-7
length: 15
V: TRBV16
CDR3: CASSQTRSGLYEQYF
DNA: TGTGCCAGCAGCCAAACTCGATCCGGGCTCTACGAGCAGTACTTC

D: NA
size: few
J: TRBJ2-1
length: 14
V: TRBV7-2
CDR3: CASSFQDSYNEQFF
DNA: TGTGCCAGCAGCTTTCAGGACTCCTACAATGAGCAGTTCTTC

D: TRBD1
size: NA
J: TRBJ2-7
length: 15
V: TRBV5-1
CDR3: CASSLAGGTGHEQYF
DNA: TGCGCCAGCAGCTTGGCCGGGGGGACAGGGCACGAGCAGTACTTC

D: TRBD2
size: NA
J: TRBJ2-3
length: 18
V: TRBV5-1
CDR3: CASGGGPRTAGGADTQYF
DNA: TGCGCCAGCGGAGGCGGCCCCCGGACCGCGGGAGGAGCAGATACGCAGTATTTT

D: NA
size: NA
J: TRBJ2-5
length: 13
V: TRBV2
CDR3: CASREGRAETQYF
DNA: TGTGCCAGCAGAGAGGGGCGCGCAGAGACCCAGTACTTC

D: TRBD2
size: NA
J: TRBJ2-1
length: 15
V: TRBV24-1
CDR3: CATRGAGGNYNEQFF
DNA: TGTGCCACCAGGGGAGCGGGGGGGAACTACAATGAGCAGTTCTTC

D: TRBD2
size: few
J: TRBJ2-4
length: 19
V: TRBV7-8
CDR3: CASSPQLAGGPATKNIQYF
DNA: TGTGCCAGCAGCCCACAACTAGCGGGAGGGCCTGCGACCAAAAACATTCAGTACTTC

D: NA
size: NA
J: TRBJ2-1
length: 10
V: TRBV27
CDR3: CAREPHEQFF
DNA: TGTGCCAGAGAACCGCATGAGCAGTTCTTC

D: TRBD1
size: NA
J: TRBJ1-2
length: 14
V: TRBV24-1
CDR3: CATSDPAGGNGYTF
DNA: TGTGCCACCAGTGACCCCGCAGGGGGGAATGGCTACACCTTC

D: NA
size: few
J: TRBJ2-5
length: 15
V: TRBV7-9
CDR3: CASSPPFRVGETQYF
DNA: TGTGCCAGCAGCCCACCGTTCCGGGTGGGAGAGACCCAGTACTTC

D: TRBD1
size: NA
J: TRBJ1-4
length: 15
V: TRBV5-1
CDR3: CASSPQGTGSEKLFF
DNA: TGCGCCAGCAGCCCGCAGGGGACAGGGAGTGAAAAACTGTTTTTT

D: NA
size: few
J: TRBJ2-7
length: 15
V: TRBV6-1
CDR3: CASSEEGGAIYEQYF
DNA: TGTGCCAGCAGTGAAGAGGGGGGCGCAATCTACGAGCAGTACTTC

D: TRBD1
size: few
J: TRBJ2-3
length: 15
V: TRBV25-1
CDR3: CASMGWTGDGNTQYF
DNA: TGTGCCAGCATGGGGTGGACAGGGGACGGGAATACGCAGTATTTT

D: NA
size: NA
J: TRBJ2-7
length: 12
V: TRBV2
CDR3: CASTPLRNEQYF
DNA: TGTGCCAGCACCCCGCTTAGGAACGAGCAGTACTTC

D: NA
size: NA
J: TRBJ1-1
length: 12
V: TRBV5-4
CDR3: CASSARDTEAFF
DNA: TGTGCCAGCAGCGCCCGCGACACTGAAGCTTTCTTT

D: TRBD1
size: NA
J: TRBJ1-2
length: 16
V: TRBV5-1
CDR3: CASSPGTGGQHYGYTF
DNA: TGCGCCAGCAGCCCGGGGACAGGGGGCCAGCACTATGGCTACACCTTC

D: NA
size: few
J: TRBJ2-7
length: 13
V: TRBV25-1
CDR3: CASETGPAGEQYF
DNA: TGTGCCAGCGAAACGGGCCCCGCCGGCGAGCAGTACTTC

D: NA
size: few
J: TRBJ2-3
length: 13
V: TRBV7-9
CDR3: CASSLSIGDTQYF
DNA: TGTGCCAGCAGCTTAAGTATTGGAGATACGCAGTATTTT

D: TRBD1
size: NA
J: TRBJ2-5
length: 13
V: TRBV11-2
CDR3: CASSNHRGETQYF
DNA: TGTGCCAGCAGCAACCACAGGGGAGAGACCCAGTACTTC

D: TRBD2
size: few
J: TRBJ2-3
length: 16
V: TRBV7-2
CDR3: CASSLEYAGGRDTQYF
DNA: TGTGCCAGCAGCTTAGAATATGCGGGGGGGCGAGATACGCAGTATTTT

D: TRBD2
size: NA
J: TRBJ2-4
length: 14
V: TRBV25-1
CDR3: CASSESTPGGIQYF
DNA: TGTGCCAGCAGTGAATCGACCCCGGGAGGCATTCAGTACTTC

D: NA
size: NA
J: TRBJ2-2
length: 14
V: TRBV5-1
CDR3: CASSVGQDTGELFF
DNA: TGCGCCAGCAGCGTGGGACAAGACACCGGGGAGCTGTTTTTT

D: NA
size: NA
J: TRBJ2-5
length: 14
V: TRBV12-3/TRBV12-4
CDR3: CASSSGTFQETQYF
DNA: TGTGCCAGCAGCTCCGGGACCTTTCAAGAGACCCAGTACTTC

D: NA
size: NA
J: TRBJ2-1
length: 17
V: TRBV5-1
CDR3: CASSSFPGTGPYNEQFF
DNA: TGCGCCAGCAGTTCGTTTCCCGGGACTGGGCCGTACAATGAGCAGTTCTTC

D: NA
size: few
J: TRBJ1-1
length: 13
V: TRBV7-9
CDR3: CASSIIGNTEAFF
DNA: TGTGCCAGCAGTATTATAGGGAACACTGAAGCTTTCTTT

D: NA
size: NA
J: TRBJ2-3
length: 16
V: TRBV3-1
CDR3: CASSQDIAEHTDTQYF
DNA: TGTGCCAGCAGCCAAGATATAGCGGAACACACAGATACGCAGTATTTT

D: NA
size: few
J: TRBJ2-5
length: 13
V: TRBV15
CDR3: CATSRTGRETQYF
DNA: TGTGCCACCAGCAGGACAGGGAGGGAGACCCAGTACTTC

D: TRBD2
size: NA
J: TRBJ2-5
length: 22
V: TRBV12-3/TRBV12-4
CDR3: CASSLPPRRGFLASGGEETQYF
DNA: TGTGCCAGCAGTTTACCCCCCCGCAGGGGATTTCTAGCTAGCGGGGGAGAGGAGACCCAGTACTTC

D: NA
size: NA
J: TRBJ1-2
length: 18
V: TRBV20-1
CDR3: CSARDTGSRVPLNYGYTF
DNA: TGCAGTGCTAGAGATACAGGGAGCAGAGTACCTCTGAACTATGGCTACACCTTC

D: TRBD2
size: NA
J: TRBJ2-3
length: 16
V: TRBV5-1
CDR3: CASSTGTSGSTDTQYF
DNA: TGCGCCAGCAGCACTGGGACTAGCGGAAGCACAGATACGCAGTATTTT

D: TRBD1
size: NA
J: TRBJ1-5
length: 14
V: TRBV10-3
CDR3: CAISGDRDYQPQHF
DNA: TGTGCCATCAGTGGGGACAGGGATTATCAGCCCCAGCATTTT

D: TRBD1
size: NA
J: TRBJ2-1
length: 16
V: TRBV5-1
CDR3: CASRWLTGGADNEQFF
DNA: TGCGCCAGCAGGTGGCTGACAGGGGGCGCCGACAATGAGCAGTTCTTC

D: NA
size: NA
J: TRBJ2-7
length: 11
V: TRBV3-1
CDR3: CASSQGGTMYF
DNA: TGTGCCAGCAGCCAGGGAGGGACAATGTACTTC

D: NA
size: NA
J: TRBJ2-5
length: 12
V: TRBV7-7
CDR3: CASSSGGETQYF
DNA: TGTGCCAGCAGCTCCGGGGGAGAGACCCAGTACTTC

D: NA
size: NA
J: TRBJ1-4
length: 14
V: TRBV7-9
CDR3: CASSLDLGTEKLFF
DNA: TGTGCCAGCAGCTTAGACTTGGGGACCGAAAAACTGTTTTTT

D: NA
size: few
J: TRBJ2-2
length: 18
V: TRBV2
CDR3: CASSPSSGRGRNTGELFF
DNA: TGTGCCAGCAGTCCAAGCTCCGGACGTGGTAGGAACACCGGGGAGCTGTTTTTT

D: NA
size: few
J: TRBJ2-5
length: 14
V: TRBV20-1
CDR3: CSAPFRESQETQYF
DNA: TGCAGTGCTCCCTTCAGGGAATCCCAAGAGACCCAGTACTTC

D: NA
size: NA
J: TRBJ2-6
length: 14
V: TRBV6-1
CDR3: CASIITTGANVLTF
DNA: TGTGCCAGCATAATCACAACTGGGGCCAACGTCCTGACTTTC

D: NA
size: NA
J: TRBJ2-1
length: 15
V: TRBV9
CDR3: CAKLGAESSYNEQFF
DNA: TGTGCAAAGCTGGGCGCAGAAAGCTCCTACAATGAGCAGTTCTTC

D: NA
size: few
J: TRBJ1-5
length: 15
V: TRBV19
CDR3: CASSIAGISNQPQHF
DNA: TGTGCCAGTAGTATTGCAGGGATTAGCAATCAGCCCCAGCATTTT

D: TRBD1
size: few
J: TRBJ1-2
length: 13
V: TRBV4-2
CDR3: CASSETGGRGYTF
DNA: TGTGCCAGCAGCGAGACAGGGGGAAGGGGCTACACCTTC

D: TRBD2
size: few
J: TRBJ2-3
length: 16
V: TRBV7-2
CDR3: CASSRGLAGSTDTQYF
DNA: TGTGCCAGCAGCCGCGGACTAGCGGGTAGCACAGATACGCAGTATTTT

D: NA
size: few
J: TRBJ1-2
length: 13
V: TRBV5-1
CDR3: CASSLIPVYGYTF
DNA: TGCGCCAGCAGCTTGATTCCGGTGTATGGCTACACCTTC